This entry lists 26 T cell receptor beta chains sequenced from one sample in a study of blood T cell repertoires in COVID-19. TCRdb's table, derived via immunoSEQ multiplex PCR, lists solely in-frame clones and lacks some. Found here are some 160,000 clones, around 90% of them singletons; the top ten hold about 2.3%. The specimen sequenced was peripheral blood. These receptors all stem from a man younger than 35 with acute or convalescent COVID-19.

The chain couples TRBV6-5 to TRBJ2-7; no firm D call. The V gene's germline CDR1 is MNHEY and CDR2 SVGAGI. Trimming removed 5 bases at V and 3 bases at J, with 17 bases between. The length of the CDR3 is 15 residues. The CDR3 nucleotides are TGTGCCAGCAGTCCCCGACAAAGGAACCTCTACGAGCAGTACTTC. It specifies CASSPRQRNLYEQYF.

CDR3 sequence reads: CASSSAEGDGYTF. CDR3 DNA: TGTGCCAGCAGTTCTGCCGAGGGAGATGGCTACACCTTC. This sequence joins TRBV6-6 and TRBJ1-2; D is ambiguous. The germline V gene has CDR1 MNHNY and CDR2 SVGAGI (reference sequence). The V and J ends lost 4 bases and 6 bases respectively, with 12 bases between them. The CDR3 runs to 13 residues.

The rearrangement joins TRBV29-1 to TRBJ1-3, with D perhaps matching TRBD1 (5 bases). Looked up from germline, CDR1 is SQVTM and CDR2 is ANQGSEA. This CDR3 spans 18 amino acids. Trimming shortened V by 0 bases and J by 0 bases, and 18 bases separated the two germline ends. CDR3 in DNA: TGCAGCGTTGAAGATCGTCCCTTCGACAGATTCTCTGGAAACACCATATATTTT. This codes for CSVEDRPFDRFSGNTIYF. The full variable domain, completed using reference TRBV29-1 and TRBJ1-3, is SAVISQKPSRDICQRGTSLTIQCQVDSQVTMMFWYRQQPGQSLTLIATANQGSEATYESGFVIDKFPISRPNLTFSTLTVSNMSPEDSSIYLCSVEDRPFDRFSGNTIYFGEGSWLTVV.

The chain links TRBV6-5 to TRBJ1-1, with D perhaps TRBD1 (5 bases). Trimming took 6 bases from V and 0 from J, leaving 8 bases between them. The germline gives CDR1 MNHEY, CDR2 SVGAGI. The CDR3 runs to 13 residues. CDR3 sequence (DNA): TGTGCCAGCAGCGAGACAGTGAACACTGAAGCTTTCTTT. Protein product: CASSETVNTEAFF.

The chain combines TRBV3-1 (or the pseudogene TRBV3-2) with TRBJ1-1, with a possible D match to TRBD1 (5 bases). V lost 1 base, J lost 5 bases, and 14 bases lay in between. The V gene's germline CDR1 is LGHDT and CDR2 YNNKEL (reference sequence). This CDR3 is 15 amino acids long. The DNA of the CDR3 is TGTGCCAGCAGCCAAGTTAGCCAGGGAGGGACTGAAGCTTTCTTT. This encodes CASSQVSQGGTEAFF.

This chain connects TRBV6-5 to TRBJ1-5; no clear D gene. Between the trimmed V and J ends, which lost 8 bases and 3 bases, there was a span of 17 bases. There are 15 residues in the CDR3. CDR1 is MNHEY and CDR2 is SVGAGI in the germline V gene. The CDR3 reads CASGPLGGINQPQHF. CDR3 nucleotides: TGTGCCAGCGGCCCTTTGGGCGGGATCAATCAGCCCCAGCATTTT.

The chain is built from TRBV7-9 and TRBJ1-2; no clear D gene. V dropped 0 bases and J dropped 8 bases, with 10 bases sitting between them. Germline V gives CDR1 SEHNR, CDR2 FQNEAQ (reference sequence). The CDR3 runs 13 residues. The CDR3 DNA reads TGTGCCAGCAGCTTAGCGGAGGGTGGAGGCTACACCTTC. Its translation is CASSLAEGGGYTF.

This chain uses TRBV30 with TRBJ1-2, with D uncertain. Germline V gene lookup returns CDR1 GTSNPN and CDR2 SVGIG (reference sequence). The CDR3 runs to 13 residues. V lost 0 bases and J lost 6, with 11 bases in between. The CDR3 reads CAWSVPPVDGYTF. CDR3 coding DNA: TGTGCCTGGAGTGTTCCCCCGGTGGATGGCTACACCTTC.

The chain links TRBV10-2 to TRBJ1-2, with TRBD1 matching 7 bases. CDR1 is WSHSY and CDR2 is SAAADI in the germline V gene. This CDR3 has 12 residues. J was trimmed by 8 bases and V by 8 bases; bases with no gene match: 8. Here the CDR3 DNA reads TGCGCCAGCCAAGACAGGGAAGCGGGCTACACCTTC. Translated, it gives CASQDREAGYTF.

CDR3 in amino acids: CASSLAQGVTYEQYF. As DNA, the CDR3 is TGTGCCAGCAGCTTAGCCCAGGGGGTCACCTACGAGCAGTACTTC. The chain links TRBV7-2 to TRBJ2-7; 7 nucleotides align to TRBD1. Per germline, CDR1 SGHTA and CDR2 FQGNSA. With V trimmed by 0 bases and J by 2 bases, 4 bases remained unmatched. The CDR3 is made up of 15 amino acids.

V is TRBV6-5 and J is TRBJ2-7; 7 positions agree with TRBD2. J gave up 2 bases and V 11 bases, and 3 bases lay outside the gene matches. The CDR3 spans 11 residues. From germline, CDR1 is MNHEY and CDR2 SVGAGI. CDR3 sequence (DNA): TGTGCCTCCGGGAGGACCTACGAGCAGTACTTC. Its translation is CASGRTYEQYF.

The rearrangement links TRBV7-2 to TRBJ2-6, with 10 bases that match TRBD1. CDR3 length: 17 residues. V lost 0 bases, J lost 4 bases, and 3 bases stayed unmatched. Germline V lookup: CDR1 SGHTA, CDR2 FQGNSA. The CDR3 loop is CASSLAGQGLGANVLTF. CDR3 nucleotides: TGTGCCAGCAGCTTAGCGGGACAGGGGTTGGGGGCCAACGTCCTGACTTTC.

The chain uses TRBV14 and TRBJ1-2; D might be TRBD1 (5 bases). The CDR3 has 15 amino acids. The V gene's germline CDR1 is SGHDN and CDR2 FVKESK. The germline V and J ends were trimmed by 0 bases and 5 bases, with 13 bases remaining between them. CDR3: CASSQDGHSKYGYTF. CDR3 DNA: TGTGCCAGCAGCCAAGATGGACACTCCAAATATGGCTACACCTTC.

The chain employs TRBV9 and TRBJ2-3; no reliable D call. The CDR3 is made up of 14 amino acids. CDR1 and CDR2 (germline): SGDLS, YYNGEE. With 0 bases removed from V and 3 bases from J, the gap between germline ends came to 8 bases. This CDR3 is CASSVGRATDTQYF. CDR3 DNA: TGTGCCAGCAGCGTAGGGAGAGCGACAGATACGCAGTATTTT.

This chain links TRBV30 with TRBJ1-5; a possible D gene is TRBD1 (6 bases). Germline V gene lookup returns CDR1 GTSNPN and CDR2 SVGIG (reference sequence). This CDR3 comprises 15 residues. Between the trimmed V and J ends, which lost 4 bases and 0 bases, there was a span of 13 bases. For the CDR3, the DNA is TGTGCCTGGAATCAGGGGACAAATAGCAATCAGCCCCAGCATTTT. Protein sequence: CAWNQGTNSNQPQHF.

The J gene is TRBJ1-1, the V gene TRBV6-1; no clear D. Per the germline V gene, CDR1 is MNHNS and CDR2 is SASEGT. This CDR3 has 16 amino acids. The V gene lost 0 bases and the J gene lost 1 base, with 12 bases spanning the gap. CDR3 in amino acids: CASSEALPGENTEAFF. Here the CDR3 DNA reads TGTGCCAGCAGTGAAGCGCTTCCTGGAGAGAACACTGAAGCTTTCTTT.

A single count supports this clone. CDR3 loop: CASTWTGRTEAFF. CDR3 nucleotide sequence: TGTGCCAGCACCTGGACAGGTCGCACTGAAGCTTTCTTT. V gene TRBV12-3 or TRBV12-4 combines with J gene TRBJ1-1; TRBD1 matches 7 bases. This CDR3 has 13 residues. V shed 7 bases and J 4 bases; nucleotides not matched to a gene: 6.

The V call is TRBV7-8, the J call TRBJ2-5; 13 bases fit TRBD2. The CDR3 is 19 amino acids. Trimming took 1 base from V and 4 from J; bases not matched to a gene: 12. The germline gives CDR1 SGHVS, CDR2 FQNEAQ. CDR3 nucleotide sequence: TGTGCCAGCAGCTTAGACCCGACTAGCGGGAGGCCCCATCCAGAGACCCAGTACTTC. Protein: CASSLDPTSGRPHPETQYF. Filled out from reference TRBV7-8 and TRBJ2-5, the complete variable domain reads GAGVSQSPRYKVAKRGQDVALRCDPISGHVSLFWYQQALGQGPEFLTYFQNEAQLDKSGLPSDRFFAERPEGSVSTLKIQRTQQEDSAVYLCASSLDPTSGRPHPETQYFGPGTRLLVL.

The chain uses TRBV9 and TRBJ2-7, with TRBD1 matching over 11 bases. Germline-derived CDR1 and CDR2 are SGDLS and YYNGEE. Trimming at V came to 4 bases and at J to 1 base, leaving 7 bases not matched to a gene. This CDR3 is 16 amino acids long. CDR3 amino acids: CASSPRTGGLSYEQYF. The CDR3 nucleotides are TGTGCCAGCAGCCCGAGGACAGGGGGCTTATCCTACGAGCAGTACTTC.

The chain carries TRBV18 and TRBJ2-1; 10 nucleotides agree with TRBD2. The J segment lost 1 base and the V segment lost 6 bases, leaving 3 bases of the junction unmatched. The CDR3 covers 15 residues. Germline V lookup: CDR1 KGHSH, CDR2 LQKENI. CDR3 loop: CASSALAGSYNEQFF. The CDR3 nucleotides read TGTGCCAGCTCCGCACTAGCGGGATCCTACAATGAGCAGTTCTTC.

The chain uses TRBV19 and TRBJ1-1; 8 bases fit TRBD1. V was clipped by 6 bases and J by 0 bases; unmatched bases: 12. This CDR3 is 17 amino acids long. Looked up from germline, CDR1 is LNHDA and CDR2 is SQIVND (reference sequence). The CDR3 is CASSTGTGVFMNTEAFF. DNA of the CDR3: TGTGCCAGTAGCACCGGGACAGGAGTTTTTATGAACACTGAAGCTTTCTTT.

This sequence joins TRBV24-1 and TRBJ2-7, with TRBD1 identical over 8 bases. V was pared by 2 bases and J by 3 bases, with 5 bases of the junction left unmatched. Germline CDR1 KGHDR, CDR2 SFDVKD. The CDR3 is made up of 15 amino acids. CDR3 in amino acids: CATSDSGTGRYEQYF. The DNA of the CDR3 is TGTGCCACCAGTGATTCCGGGACAGGTCGCTACGAGCAGTACTTC.

CDR3 residues: CASSSIPGGNYEQYF. The CDR3 DNA follows: TGTGCCAGCAGTTCAATTCCGGGAGGTAACTACGAGCAGTACTTC. The chain employs TRBV27 and TRBJ2-7; 7 bases are shared with TRBD2. The CDR3 is 15 amino acids. Germline loops: CDR1 MNHEY, CDR2 SMNVEV (reference sequence). Trimming at V came to 4 bases and at J to 3 bases, leaving 9 bases not matched to a gene.

This clone occurred once. The chain links TRBV5-6 to TRBJ1-1, with TRBD1 matching 7 bases. The CDR3 runs 13 residues. The ends lost 4 bases at V and 3 bases at J; junction bases unmatched: 3. Germline CDR1 and CDR2: SGHDT and YYEEEE. The CDR3 DNA sequence: TGTGCCAGCAGCCGGGACAGCCACACTGAAGCTTTCTTT. Protein sequence: CASSRDSHTEAFF.

This chain joins TRBV4-1 and TRBJ1-6; no firm D call. The CDR3 has 18 amino acids. The germline gives CDR1 MGHRA, CDR2 YSYEKL. V lost 1 base to trimming and J lost 1 base, with 14 bases between them. The CDR3 region has the DNA TGCGCCAGCAGCCAAGCGACCATCGGGATATCCTATAATTCACCCCTCCACTTT. Amino acids: CASSQATIGISYNSPLHF.

This chain joins TRBV30 and TRBJ2-1; 12 positions match TRBD2. This CDR3 has 15 residues. Looked up from germline, CDR1 is GTSNPN and CDR2 is SVGIG (reference sequence). The J segment lost 4 bases and the V segment lost 4 bases, leaving 5 bases of the junction unmatched. CDR3 region: CAWKRTSGTYNEQFF. In nucleotides, the CDR3 is TGTGCCTGGAAACGGACTAGCGGGACTTACAATGAGCAGTTCTTC.